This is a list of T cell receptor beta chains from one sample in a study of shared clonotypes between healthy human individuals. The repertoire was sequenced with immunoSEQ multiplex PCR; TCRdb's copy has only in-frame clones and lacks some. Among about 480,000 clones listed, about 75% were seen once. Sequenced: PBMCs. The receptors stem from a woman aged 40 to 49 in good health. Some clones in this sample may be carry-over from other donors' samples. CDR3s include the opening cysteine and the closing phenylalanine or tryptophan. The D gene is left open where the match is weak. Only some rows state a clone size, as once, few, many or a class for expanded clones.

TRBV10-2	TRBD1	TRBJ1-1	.	TGCGCCAGCAGACCCCGGGACAGGGGAGGCACTGAAGCTTTCTTT	CASRPRDRGGTEAFF
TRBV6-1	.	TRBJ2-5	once	TGTGCCAGCAGTGAATTCTGGGGGCAGGAGACCCAGTACTTC	CASSEFWGQETQYF
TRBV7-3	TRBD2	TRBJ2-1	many	TGTGCCAGCAGCCCCTCGGGACTAGGCGGACAGAATGAGCAGTTCTTC	CASSPSGLGGQNEQFF
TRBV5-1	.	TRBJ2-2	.	TGCGCCAGCAGCTTGGTCCCAGCCGGGGAGCTGTTTTTT	CASSLVPAGELFF
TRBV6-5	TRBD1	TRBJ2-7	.	TGTGCCAGCAGTTACTGGCAGGGGGCCTACGAGCAGTACTTC	CASSYWQGAYEQYF
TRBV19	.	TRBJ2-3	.	TGTGCCAGTAGTATAGCGAACCTAGATACGCAGTATTTT	CASSIANLDTQYF
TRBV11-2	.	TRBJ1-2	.	TGTGCCAGCAGCTTAACTGGGGGTTCCTATGGCTACACCTTC	CASSLTGGSYGYTF
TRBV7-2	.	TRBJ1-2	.	TGTGCCAGCAGCTTAGCCAACTATGGCTACACCTTC	CASSLANYGYTF
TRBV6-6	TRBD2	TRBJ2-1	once	TGTGCCAGCAGGCAAACTAGCGTGTCGGCAGGTGAGCAGTTCTTC	CASRQTSVSAGEQFF
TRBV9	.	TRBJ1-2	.	TGTGCCAGCAGCGTAAGTCTGGAGGACTATGGCTACACCTTC	CASSVSLEDYGYTF